This T cell receptor (beta chain) derives from a study of T cell clones after liver transplantation. The data were produced by immunoSEQ multiplex PCR, yet TCRdb's version contains in-frame clones alone and is incomplete. The sample shows tens of thousands of clones, 70% to 85% of them seen only once. V was shortened by 4 bases and J by 1 base, with 14 bases between the two germline ends. CDR1 and CDR2 from the germline V gene are SQVTM and ANQGSEA. CDR3 length: 15 residues. This chain joins TRBV29-1 and TRBJ1-5; no reliable D call. The specimen was CD4+ T cells from blood, collected roughly 3.5 years after liver transplant. This receptor was identified in a human patient who received a liver transplant. The T cells may partly be graft donor cells. The CDR3 loop is CSVGGPGWSNQPQHF. CDR3 coding DNA: TGCAGCGTTGGTGGACCGGGATGGAGCAATCAGCCCCAGCATTTT.